These T cell receptor beta chains were read from a single sample in a study of blood T cells in healthy people across ages. TCRdb passed the 5' RACE reads through MiXCR, listing each CDR3 protein once. The data show 1.4 million to 1.5 million distinct CDR3 sequences, about 40% seen once. The sequencing sample was made of blood. The receptors stem from a young woman in good health. Each CDR3 is given with its conserved first and last residue. Fields, in order: D gene, V gene, clone size, J gene, CDR3 protein, CDR3 DNA. The D gene is left open where the match is weak. Only part of the rows carry a size: once, few, many, or a class if the clone is expanded.

D gene: TRBD2; V gene: TRBV20-1; clone size: once; J gene: TRBJ2-7; CDR3 protein: CSARDPLAGEPYEQYF; CDR3 DNA: TGCAGTGCTAGAGATCCCCTAGCGGGAGAACCCTACGAGCAGTACTTC
D gene: TRBD2; V gene: TRBV20-1; clone size: NA; J gene: TRBJ2-7; CDR3 protein: CSAHELAGDYEQYF; CDR3 DNA: TGCAGTGCCCATGAACTAGCGGGAGACTACGAGCAGTACTTC
D gene: TRBD1; V gene: TRBV12-3/TRBV12-4; clone size: few; J gene: TRBJ1-6; CDR3 protein: CASSFSSGQGFLAHF; CDR3 DNA: TGTGCCAGCAGTTTTTCCTCGGGACAGGGTTTTTTGGCCCACTTT
D gene: NA; V gene: TRBV12-3/TRBV12-4; clone size: few; J gene: TRBJ2-1; CDR3 protein: CASSFKGSSSYNEQFF; CDR3 DNA: TGTGCCAGCAGTTTTAAAGGGTCGAGCTCCTACAATGAGCAGTTCTTC
D gene: NA; V gene: TRBV20-1; clone size: few; J gene: TRBJ2-7; CDR3 protein: CSARGLADYYNEQYF; CDR3 DNA: TGCAGTGCCCGCGGACTGGCGGATTACTACAATGAGCAGTACTTC
D gene: NA; V gene: TRBV4-1; clone size: NA; J gene: TRBJ2-7; CDR3 protein: CASSPSLGDYEQYF; CDR3 DNA: TGCGCCAGCAGCCCAAGTTTGGGAGACTACGAGCAGTACTTC
D gene: NA; V gene: TRBV4-2; clone size: NA; J gene: TRBJ1-1; CDR3 protein: CASSLYGQLNTEAFF; CDR3 DNA: TGTGCCAGCAGCCTCTATGGACAGCTTAACACTGAAGCTTTCTTT
D gene: NA; V gene: TRBV30; clone size: once; J gene: TRBJ1-5; CDR3 protein: CAWSPQGWGQPQHF; CDR3 DNA: TGTGCCTGGAGTCCACAGGGTTGGGGGCAGCCCCAGCATTTT
D gene: NA; V gene: TRBV6-2/TRBV6-3; clone size: few; J gene: TRBJ2-7; CDR3 protein: CASSYGLNPHEQYF; CDR3 DNA: TGTGCCAGCAGTTACGGGCTCAACCCTCACGAGCAGTACTTC
D gene: NA; V gene: TRBV4-2; clone size: NA; J gene: TRBJ2-5; CDR3 protein: CASSQGLAQETQYF; CDR3 DNA: TGTGCCAGCAGCCAAGGCCTAGCCCAAGAGACCCAGTACTTC
D gene: TRBD2; V gene: TRBV20-1; clone size: NA; J gene: TRBJ2-7; CDR3 protein: CSAKAGGAYEQYF; CDR3 DNA: TGCAGTGCCAAAGCGGGAGGGGCCTACGAGCAGTACTTC
D gene: TRBD2; V gene: TRBV7-2; clone size: few; J gene: TRBJ2-3; CDR3 protein: CASSSVAGGPATQYF; CDR3 DNA: TGTGCCAGCAGCTCCGTAGCGGGAGGACCGGCTACGCAGTATTTT
D gene: NA; V gene: TRBV27; clone size: NA; J gene: TRBJ2-4; CDR3 protein: CASSRDTPVNIQYF; CDR3 DNA: TGTGCCAGCAGTCGGGACACGCCAGTAAACATTCAGTACTTC
D gene: NA; V gene: TRBV6-5; clone size: NA; J gene: TRBJ2-7; CDR3 protein: CATTDGYEQYF; CDR3 DNA: TGTGCCACTACGGACGGCTACGAGCAGTACTTC
D gene: NA; V gene: TRBV6-1; clone size: NA; J gene: TRBJ2-3; CDR3 protein: CASSVHTGPEYNTQYF; CDR3 DNA: TGTGCCAGCAGTGTCCATACGGGACCAGAATACAACACGCAGTATTTT
D gene: NA; V gene: TRBV5-1; clone size: few; J gene: TRBJ1-2; CDR3 protein: CASSLYGGQTYGYTF; CDR3 DNA: TGCGCCAGCAGCTTGTATGGTGGGCAGACTTATGGCTACACCTTC
D gene: NA; V gene: TRBV12-3/TRBV12-4; clone size: few; J gene: TRBJ2-3; CDR3 protein: CASSTRLGQTITDTQYF; CDR3 DNA: TGTGCCAGCAGTACCCGACTAGGGCAAACTATCACAGATACGCAGTATTTT
D gene: NA; V gene: TRBV10-3; clone size: NA; J gene: TRBJ2-1; CDR3 protein: CASSDVKAQFF; CDR3 DNA: TGTGCCAGCAGTGACGTGAAGGCGCAGTTCTTC
D gene: NA; V gene: TRBV28; clone size: NA; J gene: TRBJ2-7; CDR3 protein: CASRPLSGSLAYEQYF; CDR3 DNA: TGTGCCAGCAGACCCTTAAGCGGATCCCTGGCCTACGAGCAGTACTTC
D gene: NA; V gene: TRBV10-3; clone size: few; J gene: TRBJ2-1; CDR3 protein: CAIKDSREQFF; CDR3 DNA: TGTGCCATCAAGGACAGCAGAGAGCAGTTCTTC
D gene: TRBD2; V gene: TRBV7-8; clone size: few; J gene: TRBJ2-3; CDR3 protein: CASSFGLAGGSRYF; CDR3 DNA: TGTGCCAGCAGCTTCGGACTAGCGGGAGGGTCTCGGTATTTT
D gene: TRBD1; V gene: TRBV7-8; clone size: NA; J gene: TRBJ1-1; CDR3 protein: CASSSGTGRVNTEAFF; CDR3 DNA: TGTGCCAGCAGCTCCGGGACAGGGAGAGTGAACACTGAAGCTTTCTTT
D gene: NA; V gene: TRBV3-1; clone size: NA; J gene: TRBJ2-6; CDR3 protein: CASSQEAGTMGGANVLTF; CDR3 DNA: TGTGCCAGCAGCCAAGAGGCCGGGACAATGGGTGGGGCCAACGTCCTGACTTTC
D gene: NA; V gene: TRBV10-3; clone size: NA; J gene: TRBJ2-5; CDR3 protein: CAISEFDPGRPQETQYF; CDR3 DNA: TGTGCCATCAGTGAGTTCGACCCTGGGCGACCTCAAGAGACCCAGTACTTC
D gene: NA; V gene: TRBV5-8; clone size: NA; J gene: TRBJ1-1; CDR3 protein: CASSQRGGPGNEAFF; CDR3 DNA: TGTGCCAGCAGCCAAAGGGGGGGCCCAGGGAATGAAGCTTTCTTT
D gene: NA; V gene: TRBV27; clone size: few; J gene: TRBJ1-1; CDR3 protein: CASSFGSVNTEAFF; CDR3 DNA: TGTGCCAGCAGTTTCGGCAGTGTGAACACTGAAGCTTTCTTT
D gene: TRBD1; V gene: TRBV9; clone size: NA; J gene: TRBJ2-7; CDR3 protein: CASSSVPKDRGHEQYF; CDR3 DNA: TGTGCCAGCAGCTCTGTCCCCAAGGACAGGGGGCACGAGCAGTACTTC
D gene: TRBD1; V gene: TRBV20-1; clone size: NA; J gene: TRBJ1-2; CDR3 protein: CSASLGTENYGYTF; CDR3 DNA: TGCAGTGCTAGTCTTGGGACAGAAAACTATGGCTACACCTTC
D gene: NA; V gene: TRBV6-2/TRBV6-3; clone size: NA; J gene: TRBJ2-4; CDR3 protein: CASSYPVTQGKLAKNIQYF; CDR3 DNA: TGTGCCAGCAGTTACCCCGTCACCCAAGGCAAACTAGCCAAGAACATTCAGTACTTC
D gene: NA; V gene: TRBV21-1; clone size: NA; J gene: TRBJ2-7; CDR3 protein: CASSKAGQAYEQYF; CDR3 DNA: TGTGCCAGCAGCAAAGCCGGACAGGCCTACGAGCAGTACTTC
D gene: NA; V gene: TRBV30; clone size: few; J gene: TRBJ1-1; CDR3 protein: CAWTAQGGGTEAFF; CDR3 DNA: TGTGCCTGGACCGCTCAGGGCGGTGGGACTGAAGCTTTCTTT
D gene: NA; V gene: TRBV6-1; clone size: NA; J gene: TRBJ2-3; CDR3 protein: CASRYVAERTDTQYF; CDR3 DNA: TGTGCCAGCAGATACGTAGCAGAGCGCACAGATACGCAGTATTTT
D gene: TRBD1; V gene: TRBV3-1; clone size: NA; J gene: TRBJ2-3; CDR3 protein: CASSRTGAIGDTQYF; CDR3 DNA: TGTGCCAGCAGTCGGACAGGGGCGATCGGAGATACGCAGTATTTT
D gene: TRBD2; V gene: TRBV20-1; clone size: NA; J gene: TRBJ2-1; CDR3 protein: CSAVTSGSSGEQFF; CDR3 DNA: TGCAGTGCCGTGACTAGCGGGAGCTCTGGTGAGCAGTTCTTC
D gene: TRBD2; V gene: TRBV20-1; clone size: NA; J gene: TRBJ2-1; CDR3 protein: CSARFSGWYNEQFF; CDR3 DNA: TGCAGTGCTAGATTTAGCGGGTGGTACAATGAGCAGTTCTTC
D gene: TRBD2; V gene: TRBV12-3/TRBV12-4; clone size: NA; J gene: TRBJ2-3; CDR3 protein: CASSGGLAATDAQYF; CDR3 DNA: TGTGCCAGCAGTGGGGGACTAGCGGCGACAGATGCGCAGTATTTT
D gene: TRBD2; V gene: TRBV7-8; clone size: NA; J gene: TRBJ2-1; CDR3 protein: CASSSPNSGKNEQFF; CDR3 DNA: TGTGCCAGCAGCTCCCCGAATAGCGGGAAAAATGAGCAGTTCTTC
D gene: TRBD1; V gene: TRBV2; clone size: few; J gene: TRBJ2-7; CDR3 protein: CASRQGSPYEQYF; CDR3 DNA: TGTGCCAGCAGACAGGGGAGCCCCTACGAGCAGTACTTC
D gene: NA; V gene: TRBV7-9; clone size: few; J gene: TRBJ1-5; CDR3 protein: CASSRDNSNQPQHF; CDR3 DNA: TGTGCCAGCAGCCGAGACAATAGCAATCAGCCCCAGCATTTT
D gene: TRBD2; V gene: TRBV5-1; clone size: NA; J gene: TRBJ2-5; CDR3 protein: CASRHPGLAGVKTQYF; CDR3 DNA: TGCGCCAGCAGGCATCCGGGACTAGCGGGGGTGAAGACCCAGTACTTC
D gene: TRBD2; V gene: TRBV7-2; clone size: NA; J gene: TRBJ2-5; CDR3 protein: CASRTSGSTGTQYF; CDR3 DNA: TGTGCCAGCAGGACTAGCGGGAGTACCGGGACCCAGTACTTC
D gene: TRBD2; V gene: TRBV7-2; clone size: few; J gene: TRBJ2-1; CDR3 protein: CASSHSGAGYNEQFF; CDR3 DNA: TGTGCCAGCAGCCATAGCGGGGCGGGGTACAATGAGCAGTTCTTC
D gene: TRBD2; V gene: TRBV6-5; clone size: NA; J gene: TRBJ2-7; CDR3 protein: CASSYSSSSGAYEQYF; CDR3 DNA: TGTGCCAGCAGTTACTCGAGTTCTAGCGGGGCATACGAGCAGTACTTC